These T cell receptor beta chains were read from a single sample in a study of sequential checkpoint blockade in melanoma. Produced via immunoSEQ multiplex PCR; TCRdb's table is partial and in-frame only. Altogether about 22,000 clones are present, under 70% being singletons, with the ten largest covering around a fifth. Sequencing used CD8+ T cells sorted from blood (inferred from file names), obtained from a patient given nivolumab and ipilimumab in sequence. All receptors come from a human donor with melanoma. Both conserved end residues are part of each CDR3. Each record gives: clone size, J gene, D gene, V gene, CDR3 protein, CDR3 DNA. D genes are given only for firm matches. Part of the rows lack a size; the others show once, few, many or a class for expanded clones.

NA | TRBJ1-5 | NA | TRBV10-3 | CAISEPLPFQVTAGSSNQPQHF | TGTGCCATCAGTGAGCCCCTTCCGTTCCAGGTGACGGCTGGGAGTTCCAATCAGCCCCAGCATTTT
NA | TRBJ2-5 | TRBD2 | TRBV2 | CASSELLWTSGGGETQYF | TGTGCCAGCAGTGAACTTCTCTGGACTAGCGGGGGTGGAGAGACCCAGTACTTC
NA | TRBJ1-5 | NA | TRBV9 | CASSVDGSGNQPQHF | TGTGCCAGCAGCGTAGATGGCAGCGGGAATCAGCCCCAGCATTTT
NA | TRBJ2-7 | NA | TRBV7-8 | CASSHQDYYEQYF | TGTGCCAGCAGCCACCAAGACTACTACGAGCAGTACTTC
NA | TRBJ2-3 | TRBD2 | TRBV5-1 | CASSSRPSGDSTDTQYF | TGCGCCAGCAGCTCGCGTCCTAGCGGGGATAGCACAGATACGCAGTATTTT
few | TRBJ1-1 | TRBD1 | TRBV27 | CASSFQLTGEAFF | TGTGCCAGCAGTTTCCAATTGACAGGGGAAGCTTTCTTT
NA | TRBJ1-3 | TRBD1 | TRBV5-4 | CASSAPGTEIGNTIYF | TGTGCCAGCAGCGCCCCCGGGACAGAGATCGGAAACACCATATATTTT
NA | TRBJ1-5 | TRBD1 | TRBV6-5 | CASSLGQLLQPQHF | TGTGCCAGCAGCCTGGGACAGCTGCTGCAGCCCCAGCATTTT
NA | TRBJ2-3 | TRBD1 | TRBV7-9 | CASSQQGPSTDTQYF | TGTGCCAGCAGCCAACAGGGGCCTAGCACAGATACGCAGTATTTT
NA | TRBJ2-3 | TRBD2 | TRBV19 | CASSILAGDTQYF | TGTGCCAGTAGTATTCTAGCGGGAGATACGCAGTATTTT
few | TRBJ2-1 | NA | TRBV19 | CASSMSYEQFF | TGTGCCAGTAGTATGAGCTATGAGCAGTTCTTC
NA | TRBJ2-3 | TRBD1 | TRBV19 | CASSRGMTGTGADTQYF | TGTGCCAGTAGTAGGGGGATGACCGGGACAGGCGCAGATACGCAGTATTTT
NA | TRBJ2-5 | NA | TRBV5-4 | CASSSDRGETQYF | TGTGCCAGCAGTTCGGACAGAGGAGAGACCCAGTACTTC
NA | TRBJ2-2 | TRBD1 | TRBV4-1 | CASSLTQGANGELFF | TGCGCCAGCAGCCTAACACAGGGGGCCAACGGGGAGCTGTTTTTT
NA | TRBJ1-2 | NA | TRBV5-4 | CASSLAGGGYGGYTF | TGTGCCAGCAGCTTGGCGGGCGGGGGGTACGGTGGCTACACCTTC
NA | TRBJ2-3 | TRBD2 | TRBV6-5 | CASSLAGVRDTQYF | TGTGCCAGCAGTCTAGCGGGGGTAAGAGATACGCAGTATTTT